This TCR beta chain was retrieved from a study of T cells in Graves' hyperthyroidism and ophthalmopathy. Study findings and constraints: Ophthalmopathy was separated from stable hyperthyroidism by a 13 V-J model.

Amplification targeted TCR beta CDR3 regions from RNA transcripts. A first-round RT-PCR of the TCR CDR3 used the HTBI primer set. TCRdb fed the multiplex PCR reads into MiXCR, producing one record per CDR3 protein. Of some 300,000 distinct CDR3 sequences in the sample, around 20% are singletons; the top ten hold under 45%. Concerning this clonotype: The antigen is not known.

The CDR3 consists of 13 residues. The germline V and J ends were trimmed by 5 bases and 3 bases, with 11 bases remaining between them. Per germline, CDR1 SGHTA and CDR2 FQGTGA. The rearrangement links TRBV7-3 to TRBJ2-7; D is undetermined. Sequenced material: blood. This TCR was sampled from a man aged 50-59 years with Graves' ophthalmopathy. CDR3 in DNA: TGTGCCAGCAGCAAGACCGGAGACTACGAGCAGTACTTC. Its protein product is CASSKTGDYEQYF.